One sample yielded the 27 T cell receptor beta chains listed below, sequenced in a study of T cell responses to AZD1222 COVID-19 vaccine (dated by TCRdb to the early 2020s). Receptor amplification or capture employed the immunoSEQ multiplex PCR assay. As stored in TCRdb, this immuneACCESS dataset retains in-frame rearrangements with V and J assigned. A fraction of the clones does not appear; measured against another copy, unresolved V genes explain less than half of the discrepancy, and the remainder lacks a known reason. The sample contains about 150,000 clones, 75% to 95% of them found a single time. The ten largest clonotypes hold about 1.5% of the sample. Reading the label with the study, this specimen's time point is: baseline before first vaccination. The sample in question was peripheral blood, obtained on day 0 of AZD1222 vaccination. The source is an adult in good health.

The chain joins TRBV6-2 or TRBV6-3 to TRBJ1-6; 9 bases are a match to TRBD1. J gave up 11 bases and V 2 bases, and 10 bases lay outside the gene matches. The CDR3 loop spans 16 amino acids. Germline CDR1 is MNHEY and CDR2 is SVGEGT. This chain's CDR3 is CASSYPTGQGNPPLHF. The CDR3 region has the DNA TGTGCCAGCAGTTACCCGACGGGACAGGGAAATCCACCCCTCCACTTT.

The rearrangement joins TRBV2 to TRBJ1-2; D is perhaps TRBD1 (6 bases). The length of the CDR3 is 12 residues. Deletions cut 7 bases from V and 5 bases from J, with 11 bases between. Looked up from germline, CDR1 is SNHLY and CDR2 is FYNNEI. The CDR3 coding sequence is TGTGCCAGCACCCTCACAGGGTATGGCTACACCTTC. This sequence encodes CASTLTGYGYTF.

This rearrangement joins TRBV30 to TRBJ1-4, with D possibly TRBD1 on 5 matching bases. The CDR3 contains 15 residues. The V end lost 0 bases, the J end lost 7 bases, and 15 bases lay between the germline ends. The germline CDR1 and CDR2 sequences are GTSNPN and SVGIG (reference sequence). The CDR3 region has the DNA TGTGCCTGGAGTGTTTTGGGGGATTTGGGTGAAAAACTGTTTTTT. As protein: CAWSVLGDLGEKLFF.

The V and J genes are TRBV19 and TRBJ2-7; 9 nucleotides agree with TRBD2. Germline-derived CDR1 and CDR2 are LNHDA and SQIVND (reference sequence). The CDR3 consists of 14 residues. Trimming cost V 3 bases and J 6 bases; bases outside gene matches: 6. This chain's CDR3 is CASSMLAGEGEQYF. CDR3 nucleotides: TGTGCCAGTAGTATGTTAGCGGGAGAGGGCGAGCAGTACTTC.

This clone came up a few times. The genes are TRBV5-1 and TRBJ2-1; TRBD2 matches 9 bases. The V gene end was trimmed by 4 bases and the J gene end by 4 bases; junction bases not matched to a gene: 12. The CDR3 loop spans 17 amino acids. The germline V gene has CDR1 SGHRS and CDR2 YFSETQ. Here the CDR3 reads CASSQTYSGSAYNEQFF. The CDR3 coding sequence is TGCGCCAGCAGCCAAACCTATAGCGGGAGTGCTTACAATGAGCAGTTCTTC.

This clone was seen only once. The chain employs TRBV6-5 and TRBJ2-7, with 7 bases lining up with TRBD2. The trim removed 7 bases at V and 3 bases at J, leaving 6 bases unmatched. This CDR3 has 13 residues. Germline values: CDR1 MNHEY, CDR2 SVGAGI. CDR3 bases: TGTGCCAGCAAGGCGGGAGCGCTCTACGAGCAGTACTTC. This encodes CASKAGALYEQYF.

The DNA for the CDR3 is TGCGCCAGCAGTAGAAGCACAGATACGCAGTATTTT. This translates into CASSRSTDTQYF. This chain joins TRBV10-1 and TRBJ2-3; D uncertain. The germline CDR1 and CDR2 sequences are WNHNN and SYGVQD (reference sequence). Trimming left V 5 bases short and J 0 bases short, with 3 bases between. This CDR3 spans 12 amino acids.

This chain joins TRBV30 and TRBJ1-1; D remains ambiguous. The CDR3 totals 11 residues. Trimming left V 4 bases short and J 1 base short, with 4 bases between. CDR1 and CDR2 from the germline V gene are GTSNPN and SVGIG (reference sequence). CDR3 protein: CAWTRNTEAFF. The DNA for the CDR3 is TGTGCCTGGACCAGGAACACTGAAGCTTTCTTT.

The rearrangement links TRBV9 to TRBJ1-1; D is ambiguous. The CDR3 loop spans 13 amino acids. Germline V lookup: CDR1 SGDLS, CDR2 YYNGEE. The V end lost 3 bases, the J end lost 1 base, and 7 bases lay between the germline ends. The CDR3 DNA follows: TGTGCCAGCAGCGCCCAGCGGAACACTGAAGCTTTCTTT. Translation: CASSAQRNTEAFF.

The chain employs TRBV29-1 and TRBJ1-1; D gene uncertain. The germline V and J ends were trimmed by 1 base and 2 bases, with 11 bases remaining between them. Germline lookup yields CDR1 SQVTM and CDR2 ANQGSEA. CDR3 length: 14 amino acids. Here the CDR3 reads CSVEAWKGNTEAFF. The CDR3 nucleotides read TGCAGCGTTGAAGCTTGGAAGGGTAACACTGAAGCTTTCTTT.

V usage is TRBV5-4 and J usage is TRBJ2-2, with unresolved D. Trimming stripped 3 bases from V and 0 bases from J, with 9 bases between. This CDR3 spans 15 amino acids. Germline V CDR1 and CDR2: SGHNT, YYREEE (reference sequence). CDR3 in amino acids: CASSSEPANTGELFF. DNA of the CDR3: TGTGCCAGCAGCTCCGAGCCCGCGAACACCGGGGAGCTGTTTTTT.

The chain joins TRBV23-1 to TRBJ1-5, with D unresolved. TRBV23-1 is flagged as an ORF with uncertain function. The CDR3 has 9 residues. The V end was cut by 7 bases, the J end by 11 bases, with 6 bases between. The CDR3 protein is CASIAAQHF. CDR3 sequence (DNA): TGCGCCAGCATAGCGGCCCAGCATTTT.

The CDR3 region has the DNA TGTGCCAGTAGGACTAGCGGGAGCAGACAAGAGACCCAGTACTTC. Residues: CASRTSGSRQETQYF. The chain joins TRBV28 to TRBJ2-5; 13 nucleotides agree with TRBD2. This CDR3 is built from 15 residues. The junction had 6 bases not matched to a gene; V was cut back by 9 bases and J by 2 bases. Looked up from germline, CDR1 is MDHEN and CDR2 is SYDVKM.

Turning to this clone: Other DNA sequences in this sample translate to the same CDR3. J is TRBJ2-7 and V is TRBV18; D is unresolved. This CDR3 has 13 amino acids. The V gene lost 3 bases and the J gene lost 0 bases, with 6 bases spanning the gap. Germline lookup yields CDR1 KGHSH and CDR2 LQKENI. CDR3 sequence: CASSPLSSYEQYF. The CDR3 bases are TGTGCCAGCTCACCCTTGAGCTCCTACGAGCAGTACTTC. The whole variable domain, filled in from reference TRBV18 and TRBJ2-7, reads NAGVMQNPRHLVRRRGQEARLRCSPMKGHSHVYWYRQLPEEGLKFMVYLQKENIIDESGMPKERFSAEFPKEGPSILRIQQVVRGDSAAYFCASSPLSSYEQYFGPGTRLTVT.

The CDR3 spells CASSKSDTQYF. DNA for the CDR3: TGTGCCAGCAGCAAGTCAGATACGCAGTATTTT. The chain has TRBV21-1 and TRBJ2-3. TRBV21-1 is described as a pseudogene. This CDR3 has 11 amino acids.

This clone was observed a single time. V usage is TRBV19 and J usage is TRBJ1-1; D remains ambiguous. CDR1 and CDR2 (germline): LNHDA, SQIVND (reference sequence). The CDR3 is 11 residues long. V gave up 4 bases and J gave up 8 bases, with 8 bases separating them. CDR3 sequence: CASSTPGEAFF. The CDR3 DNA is TGTGCCAGTAGTACTCCGGGGGAAGCTTTCTTT.

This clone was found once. The CDR3 here is CASSRNTIYF. For the CDR3, the DNA is TGTGCCAGCAGTCGAAACACCATATATTTT. This chain joins TRBV6-6 and TRBJ1-3; D is uncertain. This CDR3 spans 10 amino acids. Deletions cut 5 bases from V and 5 bases from J, with 1 base between. Germline CDR1 MNHNY, CDR2 SVGAGI (reference sequence).

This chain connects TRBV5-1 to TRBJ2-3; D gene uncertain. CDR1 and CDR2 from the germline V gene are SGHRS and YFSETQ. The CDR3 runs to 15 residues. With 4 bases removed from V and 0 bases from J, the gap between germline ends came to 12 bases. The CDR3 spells CASSRQISSTDTQYF. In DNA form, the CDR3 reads TGCGCCAGCAGCCGACAAATTTCTAGCACAGATACGCAGTATTTT.

The DNA of the CDR3 is TGTGCCTGGAGCCTAGGAGACGGCGAGCAGTACTTC. This codes for CAWSLGDGEQYF. The chain employs TRBV30 and TRBJ2-7, with D unresolved. V shed 3 bases and J shed 6 bases, with 12 bases lying between them. The CDR3 runs to 12 residues. Germline V gene data show CDR1 as GTSNPN and CDR2 as SVGIG (reference sequence).

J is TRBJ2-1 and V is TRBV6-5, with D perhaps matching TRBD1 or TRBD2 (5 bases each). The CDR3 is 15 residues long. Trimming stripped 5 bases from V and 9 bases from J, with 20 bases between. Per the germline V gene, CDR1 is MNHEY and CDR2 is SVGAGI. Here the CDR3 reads CASSPPGRSQAEQFF. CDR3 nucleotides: TGTGCCAGCAGTCCACCGGGACGAAGCCAGGCTGAGCAGTTCTTC.

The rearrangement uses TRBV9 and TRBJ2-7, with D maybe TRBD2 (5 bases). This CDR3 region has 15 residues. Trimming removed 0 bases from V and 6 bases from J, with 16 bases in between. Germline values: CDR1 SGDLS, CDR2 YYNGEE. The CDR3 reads CASSVDGRADGEQYF. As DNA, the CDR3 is TGTGCCAGCAGCGTAGACGGGCGGGCAGATGGCGAGCAGTACTTC.

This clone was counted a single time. The CDR3 DNA reads as TGTGCCAGCAGTTTATGGGGACAGGGGACCCAGTACTTC. This gives the protein CASSLWGQGTQYF. This chain joins TRBV28 and TRBJ2-5; 9 bases are a match to TRBD1. The CDR3 contains 13 residues. Germline-derived CDR1 and CDR2 are MDHEN and SYDVKM. V shed 0 bases and J 7 bases; nucleotides not matched to a gene: 0.

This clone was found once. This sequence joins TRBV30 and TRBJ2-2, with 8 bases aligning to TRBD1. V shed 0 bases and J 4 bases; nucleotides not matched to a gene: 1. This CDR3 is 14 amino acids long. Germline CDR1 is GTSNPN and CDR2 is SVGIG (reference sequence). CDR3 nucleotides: TGTGCCTGGAGTGTCACAGGGGGCACCGGGGAGCTGTTTTTT. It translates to CAWSVTGGTGELFF.

CDR3 residues: CASSLGQGEEEAFF. The DNA of the CDR3 is TGTGCCAGCAGTTTGGGGCAGGGCGAAGAAGAAGCTTTCTTT. This sequence joins TRBV28 and TRBJ1-1; possibly TRBD1 for D (5 bases). CDR3 length: 14 residues. Germline lookup yields CDR1 MDHEN and CDR2 SYDVKM. Deletions cut 3 bases from V and 8 bases from J, with 16 bases between. The full variable domain, completed using reference TRBV28 and TRBJ1-1, is DVKVTQSSRYLVKRTGEKVFLECVQDMDHENMFWYRQDPGLGLRLIYFSYDVKMKEKGDIPEGYSVSREKKERFSLILESASTNQTSMYLCASSLGQGEEEAFFGQGTRLTVV.

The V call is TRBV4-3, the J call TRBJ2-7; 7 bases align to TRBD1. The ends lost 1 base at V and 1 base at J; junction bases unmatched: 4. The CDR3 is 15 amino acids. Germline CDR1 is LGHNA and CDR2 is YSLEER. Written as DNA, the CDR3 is TGCGCCAGCAGCCAAGCCCCAGGGGGATCCTACGAGCAGTACTTC. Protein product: CASSQAPGGSYEQYF.

The CDR3 protein is CASPQGEAASTDTQYF. The DNA of the CDR3 is TGTGCCAGCCCACAGGGGGAGGCGGCTAGCACAGATACGCAGTATTTT. The rearrangement links TRBV2 to TRBJ2-3; TRBD1 aligns across 8 bases. CDR3 length equals 16 residues. The ends lost 8 bases at V and 0 bases at J; junction bases unmatched: 10. CDR1 is SNHLY, CDR2 FYNNEI, per germline.

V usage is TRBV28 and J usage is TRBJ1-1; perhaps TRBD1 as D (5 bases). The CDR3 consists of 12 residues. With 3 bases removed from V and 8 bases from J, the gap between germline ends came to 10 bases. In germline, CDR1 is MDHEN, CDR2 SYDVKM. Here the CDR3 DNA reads TGTGCCAGCAGTTTCCGACAGCCCGAAGCTTTCTTT. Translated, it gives CASSFRQPEAFF.